The T cell receptor beta chain described here comes from a study of T cell responses to AZD1222 COVID-19 vaccine. The study, taken as a whole, reports: Clonal diversity was possibly underestimated; the donors were predominantly white British and more often female.

This table comes from immunoSEQ multiplex PCR, and its TCRdb copy is limited to in-frame clones, with some not included. The sample includes 150,000 or so clones, around 90% of them seen just once. A note on this clone: Its antigen is currently unknown.

Germline V gene sequence: CDR1 ENHRY, CDR2 SYGVKD. V shed 0 bases, J shed 2 bases, and the junction held 1 base outside the gene matches. The CDR3 sequence is 15 residues long. The input for sequencing was peripheral blood, taken 28 days after the second AZD1222 dose. The clonotype comes from an adult who received the AZD1222 COVID-19 vaccine. This sequence joins TRBV10-3 and TRBJ2-7, with 10 bases fitting TRBD1. The DNA of the CDR3 is TGTGCCATCAGTGAGTCGGACAGGGGGACCTACGAGCAGTACTTC. Protein product: CAISESDRGTYEQYF.